The entry that follows covers one T cell receptor (beta chain) sequence. The antigen remains unidentified. Only in-frame clones appear in the TCRdb table, and some are missing; sequencing was by immunoSEQ multiplex PCR. Of under 85,000 clones in the sample, 94% were seen once. This entry is derived from a study of OX40 agonist ivuxolimab in advanced cancers. Study background: Ivuxolimab was administered intravenously to patients at 0.01 to 10 mg/kg every 2 weeks.

This CDR3 is 14 amino acids long. Trimming took off 5 bases at V and 3 bases at J, with 14 bases between the two ends. Study-wide findings and caveats: It was also the case that some nonresponders had low normalized T-cell clonal expansion.

The V and J genes are TRBV7-1 and TRBJ2-7; no definite D call. TRBV7-1 is placed among ORFs of uncertain function. This material consisted of CD4+ or CD8+ T cells sorted from blood, taken in a trial of the OX40 agonist ivuxolimab. This TCR was recovered from an adult with an advanced solid tumor such as melanoma, head and neck, liver or kidney cancer. CDR3 nucleotides: TGTGCCAGCAGCCCGAGGCCTGCCCGCTACGAGCAGTACTTC. This gives the protein CASSPRPARYEQYF.